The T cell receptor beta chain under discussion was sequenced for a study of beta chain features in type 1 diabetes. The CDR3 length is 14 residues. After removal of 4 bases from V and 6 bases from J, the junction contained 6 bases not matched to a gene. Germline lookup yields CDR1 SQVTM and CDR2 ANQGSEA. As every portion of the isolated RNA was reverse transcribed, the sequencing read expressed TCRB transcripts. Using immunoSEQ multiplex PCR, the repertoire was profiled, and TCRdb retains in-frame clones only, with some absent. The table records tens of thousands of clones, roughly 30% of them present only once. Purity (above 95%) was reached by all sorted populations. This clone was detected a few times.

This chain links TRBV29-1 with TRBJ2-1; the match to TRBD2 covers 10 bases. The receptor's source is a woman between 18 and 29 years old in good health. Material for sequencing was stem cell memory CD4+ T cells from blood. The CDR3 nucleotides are TGCAGCGTTGTAGCGGGAGGACTGGGCAATGAGCAGTTCTTC. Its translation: CSVVAGGLGNEQFF.